Listed here are 28 T cell receptor beta chains from one sample, sequenced in a study of siplizumab effects on memory and regulatory T cells. TCRdb's copy holds only in-frame clones and misses some; the assay was immunoSEQ multiplex PCR. The sample includes approximately 82,000 clones, roughly 90% of them seen just once. The sequencing sample was made of Tregs sorted from blood. The receptors stem from a human donor in good health.

This clone was seen a single time. V gene TRBV5-1 combines with J gene TRBJ2-7; TRBD1 agrees at 7 bases. This CDR3 has 13 residues. V lost 6 bases and J lost 5; bases outside the gene matches: 8. Looked up from germline, CDR1 is SGHRS and CDR2 is YFSETQ. The CDR3: CASKIQGSDEQYF. The CDR3, as DNA: TGCGCCAGCAAAATACAGGGGAGCGACGAGCAGTACTTC.

The genes are TRBV20-1 and TRBJ2-7; no firm D call. In germline, CDR1 is DFQATT, CDR2 SNEGSKA (reference sequence). Between the trimmed V and J ends, which lost 6 bases and 12 bases, there was a span of 18 bases. This CDR3 region has 11 residues. The CDR3 DNA reads as TGCAGTGCCGTTGTGTCAGGATTATCGTACTTC. Translating gives CSAVVSGLSYF.

The V and J genes are TRBV19 and TRBJ1-6; D is uncertain. This CDR3 contains 13 residues. Between the trimmed V and J ends, which lost 5 bases and 6 bases, there was a span of 8 bases. Germline-derived CDR1 and CDR2 are LNHDA and SQIVND (reference sequence). CDR3 sequence: CASSRDFNSPLHF. The CDR3 region has the DNA TGTGCCAGTAGTCGGGATTTTAATTCACCCCTCCACTTT.

The chain links TRBV7-2 to TRBJ2-5; maybe TRBD2 (6 bases). CDR3 size: 14 residues. The V and J ends lost 5 bases and 4 bases respectively, with 14 bases between them. CDR1 and CDR2 (germline): SGHTA, FQGNSA. In DNA form, the CDR3 reads TGTGCCAGCAGCCGCCGGGGGTTAGCAGAGACCCAGTACTTC. This codes for CASSRRGLAETQYF.

CDR3 bases: TGTGCCAGCAAGTTAGGCGGGGGGGCCGGGGAGACCCAGTACTTC. Translating gives CASKLGGGAGETQYF. The rearrangement uses TRBV7-2 and TRBJ2-5, with 9 bases lining up with TRBD2. Germline CDR1 reads SGHTA; CDR2 reads FQGNSA. V shed 7 bases and J 5 bases; nucleotides not matched to a gene: 11. The length of the CDR3 is 15 residues.

This chain uses TRBV10-1 with TRBJ2-7, with TRBD1 identical over 12 bases. J gave up 6 bases and V 5 bases, and 11 bases lay outside the gene matches. Germline CDR1 and CDR2: WNHNN and SYGVQD (reference sequence). The CDR3 sequence is 16 residues long. The CDR3 reads CASSKGPRDRGLEQYF. CDR3 DNA: TGCGCCAGCAGTAAGGGCCCCCGGGACAGGGGGCTCGAGCAGTACTTC.

The rearrangement links TRBV19 to TRBJ1-2, with TRBD1 as a possible D gene (6 bases). Looked up from germline, CDR1 is LNHDA and CDR2 is SQIVND (reference sequence). This CDR3 contains 14 residues. V was trimmed by 5 bases and J by 4 bases, leaving 14 bases between them. The CDR3 loop reads CASSPTAGVYGYTF. DNA for the CDR3: TGTGCCAGTAGTCCCACCGCAGGGGTCTATGGCTACACCTTC.

The V and J genes are TRBV11-2 and TRBJ2-7; perhaps TRBD1 as D (5 bases). Germline V gene data show CDR1 as SGHAT and CDR2 as FQNNGV. V dropped 3 bases and J dropped 3 bases, with 9 bases sitting between them. The CDR3 totals 13 residues. The CDR3 region has the DNA TGTGCCAGCAGCTTGGGGCACAACTACGAGCAGTACTTC. Protein product: CASSLGHNYEQYF.

This clone was seen more than once but under ten times. The rearrangement joins TRBV19 to TRBJ1-3; weak D call: TRBD1 (6 bases). Germline lookup yields CDR1 LNHDA and CDR2 SQIVND (reference sequence). The CDR3 length is 14 residues. Trimming stripped 6 bases from V and 5 bases from J, with 14 bases between. CDR3 region: CASRMDGQRNTIYF. CDR3 coding DNA: TGTGCCAGTAGGATGGATGGACAGCGAAACACCATATATTTT.

The chain carries TRBV5-5 and TRBJ1-5, with D uncertain. Trimming shortened V by 4 bases and J by 4 bases, and 12 bases separated the two germline ends. The CDR3 runs to 14 residues. The germline CDR1 and CDR2 sequences are SGHKS and YYEKEE (reference sequence). CDR3 in amino acids: CASSPVGGNQPQHF. Written as DNA, the CDR3 is TGTGCCAGCAGCCCCGTGGGTGGGAATCAGCCCCAGCATTTT.

This chain joins TRBV27 and TRBJ1-2, with 10 bases identical to TRBD1. Looked up from germline, CDR1 is MNHEY and CDR2 is SMNVEV (reference sequence). The J segment lost 4 bases and the V segment lost 4 bases, leaving 12 bases of the junction unmatched. This CDR3 comprises 17 residues. CDR3 in amino acids: CASSSYRGTGVVYGYTF. CDR3 bases: TGTGCCAGCAGTTCCTACCGCGGGACAGGGGTGGTCTATGGCTACACCTTC.

This chain connects TRBV5-4 to TRBJ1-6, with D possibly being TRBD1 (6 bases). This CDR3 is built from 14 residues. Germline V gives CDR1 SGHNT, CDR2 YYREEE (reference sequence). V lost 5 bases and J lost 4, with 10 bases in between. CDR3: CASSGGNYNSPLHF. CDR3 DNA: TGTGCCAGCAGTGGGGGCAATTATAATTCACCCCTCCACTTT.

The chain employs TRBV18 and TRBJ1-1, with no clear D. The V end lost 5 bases, the J end lost 3 bases, and 16 bases lay between the germline ends. The CDR3 length is 15 residues. Per the germline V gene, CDR1 is KGHSH and CDR2 is LQKENI. This chain's CDR3 is CASSLRTGLDTEAFF. The CDR3 nucleotides read TGTGCCAGCTCATTACGGACGGGGTTGGACACTGAAGCTTTCTTT. The full variable domain, with the rest looked up from reference TRBV18 and TRBJ1-1, is NAGVMQNPRHLVRRRGQEARLRCSPMKGHSHVYWYRQLPEEGLKFMVYLQKENIIDESGMPKERFSAEFPKEGPSILRIQQVVRGDSAAYFCASSLRTGLDTEAFFGQGTRLTVV.

V and J are TRBV6-5 and TRBJ1-6, with 12 bases matching TRBD1. The V segment lost 6 bases and the J segment 9 bases; nucleotides outside the gene matches: 6. CDR1 and CDR2 from the germline V gene are MNHEY and SVGAGI. This CDR3 spans 15 amino acids. CDR3 loop: CASSTGQGASSPLHF. CDR3 nucleotides: TGTGCCAGCAGCACGGGACAGGGGGCGTCTTCACCCCTCCACTTT.

The chain uses TRBV6-5 and TRBJ1-1, with D hard to call. There are 13 residues in the CDR3. Trimming took 8 bases from V and 2 from J, leaving 12 bases between them. Germline CDR1 MNHEY, CDR2 SVGAGI. In nucleotides, the CDR3 is TGTGCCAGCGTACAAACAGCCAACACTGAAGCTTTCTTT. Amino acid sequence: CASVQTANTEAFF.

About this clone: The same CDR3 can be traced to other DNA sequences in this sample. The rearrangement joins TRBV7-9 to TRBJ1-2, with TRBD1 as a possible D gene (5 bases). V lost 5 bases and J 2 bases, leaving 21 bases between the germline ends. The germline gives CDR1 SEHNR, CDR2 FQNEAQ (reference sequence). There are 17 residues in the CDR3. CDR3: CASSPGLSTAINYGYTF. The CDR3 DNA reads TGTGCCAGCAGCCCGGGGCTGTCGACAGCGATCAACTATGGCTACACCTTC.

The chain couples TRBV29-1 to TRBJ1-4, with a possible D match to TRBD1 (6 bases). CDR1 is SQVTM and CDR2 is ANQGSEA in the germline V gene. V lost 6 bases to trimming and J lost 0 bases, with 11 bases between them. The CDR3 spans 14 residues. The CDR3 sequence: CSVGAASTNEKLFF. CDR3 in DNA: TGCAGCGTGGGGGCGGCATCAACTAATGAAAAACTGTTTTTT.

The gene calls are TRBV7-8 and TRBJ2-1, with a tentative D call TRBD2 (6 bases). The V gene's germline CDR1 is SGHVS and CDR2 FQNEAQ. The CDR3 runs to 14 residues. The ends were cut back, 1 base at V and 12 bases at J, with 16 bases in the middle. The CDR3 coding sequence is TGTGCCAGCAGCTTAGGACTAGGTTTTACTTGGCAGTTCTTC. This codes for CASSLGLGFTWQFF.

The rearrangement links TRBV4-3 to TRBJ2-3, with D possibly TRBD1 on 7 matching bases. V was trimmed by 0 bases and J by 2 bases, leaving 9 bases between them. This CDR3 comprises 15 residues. The germline V gene has CDR1 LGHNA and CDR2 YSLEER. CDR3 in amino acids: CASSQDRGDTDTQYF. CDR3 nucleotide sequence: TGCGCCAGCAGCCAAGACAGGGGGGACACAGATACGCAGTATTTT.

This chain uses TRBV28 with TRBJ1-3; D is perhaps TRBD1 (5 bases). Trimming stripped 6 bases from V and 0 bases from J, with 15 bases between. The CDR3 runs to 16 residues. Germline CDR1 MDHEN, CDR2 SYDVKM. CDR3 in DNA: TGTGCCAGCAGGATGGGACGTCTAGTCTCTGGAAACACCATATATTTT. The encoded protein is CASRMGRLVSGNTIYF.

This chain links TRBV29-1 with TRBJ1-2; 10 bases agree with TRBD1. The germline gives CDR1 SQVTM, CDR2 ANQGSEA. With V trimmed by 6 bases and J by 0 bases, 7 bases remained unmatched. The CDR3 consists of 15 residues. The CDR3 nucleotides are TGCAGCGTCAGGGGGACAGGGGCCCCTAACTATGGCTACACCTTC. As protein: CSVRGTGAPNYGYTF.

The rearrangement joins TRBV4-1 to TRBJ1-2; 12 nucleotides match TRBD1. The trim removed 0 bases at V and 8 bases at J, leaving 7 bases unmatched. This CDR3 is built from 16 residues. Germline V gene data show CDR1 as MGHRA and CDR2 as YSYEKL. Written as DNA, the CDR3 is TGCGCCAGCAGCCAAGAGGCCGGGACAGGGGGCTACGGCTACACCTTC. Its protein product is CASSQEAGTGGYGYTF.

V usage is TRBV12-5 and J usage is TRBJ1-5; a weak D match, TRBD1 (6 bases). Germline lookup yields CDR1 LGHNT and CDR2 FRNRAP. There are 17 residues in the CDR3. The V gene lost 6 bases and the J gene lost 2 bases, with 20 bases spanning the gap. In DNA form, the CDR3 reads TGTGCTAGTGGGGCCGGGACAACCGCCTTGGGCAATCAGCCCCAGCATTTT. Amino acid sequence: CASGAGTTALGNQPQHF.

This sequence joins TRBV28 and TRBJ2-7; D is uncertain. V lost 7 bases and J lost 1, with 11 bases in between. Germline CDR1 and CDR2: MDHEN and SYDVKM. The CDR3 sequence is 13 residues long. The CDR3 nucleotides read TGTGCCAGCATGCAGGCAGTTTCCTACGAGCAGTACTTC. Its protein is CASMQAVSYEQYF.

J is TRBJ1-2 and V is TRBV10-3, with no clear D. Trimming removed 3 bases from V and 8 bases from J, with 13 bases in between. Germline V gene data show CDR1 as ENHRY and CDR2 as SYGVKD. The CDR3 consists of 13 residues. CDR3 in DNA: TGTGCCATCAGTGATGCTTGGGGAGGCGGCTACACCTTC. This codes for CAISDAWGGGYTF.

The chain recombines TRBV6-5 with TRBJ1-2, with 8 bases fitting TRBD1. The V gene's germline CDR1 is MNHEY and CDR2 SVGAGI. Trimming at V came to 2 bases and at J to 8 bases, leaving 7 bases not matched to a gene. The CDR3 spans 14 residues. As DNA, the CDR3 is TGTGCCAGCAGTTACCTAACAGGGGGGGACGGCTACACCTTC. It translates to CASSYLTGGDGYTF.

This clone was observed a single time. The gene calls are TRBV19 and TRBJ2-3, with 9 bases identical to TRBD1. The CDR3 loop spans 17 amino acids. Germline V gives CDR1 LNHDA, CDR2 SQIVND (reference sequence). V trimming: 6 bases; J trimming: 3 bases; junction bases outside the gene matches: 13. The CDR3, as DNA: TGTGCCAGTAGCAGATCCCCCGGACAGGGGAGAACAGATACGCAGTATTTT. It encodes CASSRSPGQGRTDTQYF. Together with reference TRBV19 and TRBJ2-3, the CDR3 gives the full variable domain: DGGITQSPKYLFRKEGQNVTLSCEQNLNHDAMYWYRQDPGQGLRLIYYSQIVNDFQKGDIAEGYSVSREKKESFPLTVTSAQKNPTAFYLCASSRSPGQGRTDTQYFGPGTRLTVL.

The V gene is TRBV29-1, the J gene TRBJ1-2; no definite D call. CDR3 size: 10 residues. Germline V CDR1 and CDR2: SQVTM, ANQGSEA. Trimming took off 7 bases at V and 8 bases at J, with 11 bases between the two ends. CDR3 region: CSAGATGYTF. The DNA of the CDR3 is TGCAGCGCGGGAGCTACGGGCTACACCTTC.